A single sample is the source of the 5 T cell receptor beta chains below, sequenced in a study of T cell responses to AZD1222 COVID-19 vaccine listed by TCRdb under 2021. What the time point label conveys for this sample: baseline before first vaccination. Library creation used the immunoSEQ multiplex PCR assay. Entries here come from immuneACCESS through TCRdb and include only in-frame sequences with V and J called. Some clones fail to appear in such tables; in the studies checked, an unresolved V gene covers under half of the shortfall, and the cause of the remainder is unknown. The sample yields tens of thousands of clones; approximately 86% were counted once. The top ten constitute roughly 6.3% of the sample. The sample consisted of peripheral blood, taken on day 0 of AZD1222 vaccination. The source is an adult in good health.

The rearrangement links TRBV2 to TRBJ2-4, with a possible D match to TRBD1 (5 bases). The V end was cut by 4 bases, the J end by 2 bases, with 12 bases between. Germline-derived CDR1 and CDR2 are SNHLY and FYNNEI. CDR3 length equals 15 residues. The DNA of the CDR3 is TGTGCCAGCAGTGGCGGCAGGGTCTCCAAAAACATTCAGTACTTC. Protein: CASSGGRVSKNIQYF.

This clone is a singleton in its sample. DNA for the CDR3: TGCAGCGCAGGACAGGGAACAGATACGCAGTATTTT. Encoded protein: CSAGQGTDTQYF. This sequence joins TRBV29-1 and TRBJ2-3; 8 bases are shared with TRBD1. After removal of 7 bases from V and 3 bases from J, the junction contained 3 bases not matched to a gene. The CDR3 is 12 amino acids. Germline V gene lookup returns CDR1 SQVTM and CDR2 ANQGSEA.

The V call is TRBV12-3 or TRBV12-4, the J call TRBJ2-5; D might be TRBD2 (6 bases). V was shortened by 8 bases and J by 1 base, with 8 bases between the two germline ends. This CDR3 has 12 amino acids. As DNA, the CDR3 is TGTGCCAGCCGGGGGATCCAAGAGACCCAGTACTTC. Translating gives CASRGIQETQYF.

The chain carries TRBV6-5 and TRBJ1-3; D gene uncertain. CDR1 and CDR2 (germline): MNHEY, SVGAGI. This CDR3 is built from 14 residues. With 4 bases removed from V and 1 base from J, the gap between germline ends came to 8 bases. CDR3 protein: CASSFTGSGNTIYF. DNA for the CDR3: TGTGCCAGCAGTTTTACGGGGTCTGGAAACACCATATATTTT.

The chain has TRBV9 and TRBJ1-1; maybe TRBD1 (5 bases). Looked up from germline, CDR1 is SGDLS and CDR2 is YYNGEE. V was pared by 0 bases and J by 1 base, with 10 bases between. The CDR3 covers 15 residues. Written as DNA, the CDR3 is TGTGCCAGCAGCGTAGCCACGAGGGGGAACACTGAAGCTTTCTTT. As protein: CASSVATRGNTEAFF.